The present T cell receptor (beta chain) was sequenced within a study of cytomegalovirus exposure and HLA in healthy donors (dated by TCRdb to the late 2010s). General notes on the study: According to a later analysis, the 120 or so validation repertoires were produced on the same platform as the 666 repertoires of the first cohort. To predict cytomegalovirus infection status, the study brought together high-throughput TCR immunosequencing, statistical association of individual TCRs with disease status, and machine learning. Besides the first cohort of more than 650 subjects, a separate validation cohort made up of 120 or so different subjects was used. The study aimed to test whether cataloging public T cell receptors could reveal signatures of past pathogen exposure.

With respect to this clone: The specificity of this receptor is unknown. No per-base quality is available; no much larger clone lies one base away.

What the research found in general, with its limitations: Of the cluster scores, roughly 95% were above 0 in a later analysis, which found that TCRs clustered in the first cohort also tended to co-occur in the approximately 120 validation repertoires. A few of the identified cytomegalovirus-associated TCR beta chains were confirmed in vitro to be specific for cytomegalovirus antigens. The classifier was reported to diagnose cytomegalovirus status with high specificity and sensitivity in both the original cohort and the validation cohort. According to the authors, the approach could potentially be generalized to other disease states and immunological phenotypes. While some public TCRs were present in many individuals, most TCR sequences turned up only very rarely across donors. The study listed 150 to 200 TCR beta chains as associated with cytomegalovirus. A later analysis had no HLA typing for the validation cohort, so co-occurrence there was scored across all 120 or so repertoires.

The library was made by the immunoSEQ multiplex PCR assay. For the original study's pipeline: A statistical classification framework was built to diagnose cytomegalovirus status from the catalog of TCR beta chain sequences. The immuneACCESS repertoire file appears here via TCRdb, limited to in-frame rearrangements. These files lack a portion of the clones; in checked studies, under half of the deficit traces to unresolved V genes, and the cause of the others is not known. The D gene and trimming were derived from the DNA, and the V and J assignments and clone size from that table. The sample table shows 90,000 or so clones, and around 96% are seen once. The top ten clones comprise around 0.78% of the sample. The donors belonged to the validation cohort of approximately 130 subjects, which was separate from the approximately 610-subject first cohort. This clonotype was obtained from a man aged 18 to 29 in good health and CMV-seronegative. The sequencing sample was made of PBMCs.

The CDR3 region: CASSLRTGRRSTDTQYF. The base sequence is TGTGCCAGCAGCTTAAGGACAGGGAGGAGGAGCACAGATACGCAGTATTTT. The chain is assembled from TRBV13 and TRBJ2-3; the junction holds 8 bases that match TRBD1. The CDR3 sequence holds 17 residues, the cysteine and phenylalanine included. Only CDR3 DNA is held: 51 bases, read in frame from base 1. Trimmed from V: 2 bases; trimmed from J: 0 bases; junction bases lacking a gene match: 7. CDR1 and CDR2, looked up from the germline V gene (reference sequence), are PRHDT and FYEKMQ. Extended through the reference TRBV13 and TRBJ2-3 proteins, this CDR3 yields the full variable domain: AAGVIQSPRHLIKEKRETATLKCYPIPRHDTVYWYQQGPGQDPQFLISFYEKMQSDKGSIPDRFSAQQFSDYHSELNMSSLELGDSALYFCASSLRTGRRSTDTQYFGPGTRLTVL.